These 3 T cell receptor beta chains share one sample of origin, sequenced in a study of blood T cell repertoires in COVID-19. TCRdb's table, derived via immunoSEQ multiplex PCR, lists solely in-frame clones and lacks some. The sample includes some 270,000 clones, 75% to 90% of them seen just once. Material: PBMCs or T cells enriched from blood (not recorded which). These receptors originate from a woman in her thirties or forties who had been exposed to COVID-19.

The J gene is TRBJ1-2, the V gene TRBV18; 9 positions agree with TRBD1. Germline V gene sequence: CDR1 KGHSH, CDR2 LQKENI. Losses at the gene ends were 3 bases for V and 8 bases for J; bases not matched to a gene: 4. This CDR3 contains 13 residues. The CDR3 is CASSPTGGEGYTF. The CDR3 region has the DNA TGTGCCAGCTCACCCACAGGGGGCGAAGGCTACACCTTC. Drawing the rest from reference TRBV18 and TRBJ1-2, the complete variable domain is NAGVMQNPRHLVRRRGQEARLRCSPMKGHSHVYWYRQLPEEGLKFMVYLQKENIIDESGMPKERFSAEFPKEGPSILRIQQVVRGDSAAYFCASSPTGGEGYTFGSGTRLTVV.

The chain is built from TRBV2 and TRBJ1-2; D is unresolved. Trimming left V 2 bases short and J 6 bases short, with 19 bases between. Per germline, CDR1 SNHLY and CDR2 FYNNEI. The CDR3 extends over 16 amino acids. In nucleotides, the CDR3 is TGTGCCAGCAGTGAATCCTCGGCTTCCCGGAGGGATGGCTACACCTTC. Translating it yields CASSESSASRRDGYTF. Using reference TRBV2 and TRBJ1-2 for the parts outside the CDR3, the full variable domain is EPEVTQTPSHQVTQMGQEVILRCVPISNHLYFYWYRQILGQKVEFLVSFYNNEISEKSEIFDDQFSVERPDGSNFTLKIRSTKLEDSAMYFCASSESSASRRDGYTFGSGTRLTVV.

The gene calls are TRBV12-3 or TRBV12-4 and TRBJ1-1, with 8 nucleotides matching TRBD1. CDR3 length: 12 residues. Trimming cost V 6 bases and J 9 bases; bases outside gene matches: 6. CDR3 sequence: CASSKDRVKAFF. The CDR3 DNA reads as TGTGCCAGCAGCAAGGACAGGGTCAAAGCTTTCTTT.